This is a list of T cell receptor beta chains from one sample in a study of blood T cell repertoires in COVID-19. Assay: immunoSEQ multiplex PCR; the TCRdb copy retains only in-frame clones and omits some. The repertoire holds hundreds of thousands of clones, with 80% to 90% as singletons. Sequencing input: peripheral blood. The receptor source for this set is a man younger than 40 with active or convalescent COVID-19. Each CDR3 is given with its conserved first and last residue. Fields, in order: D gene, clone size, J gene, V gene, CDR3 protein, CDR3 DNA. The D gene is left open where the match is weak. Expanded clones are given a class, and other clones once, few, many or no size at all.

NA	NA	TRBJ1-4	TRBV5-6	CASSLGGSANEKLFF	TGTGCCAGCAGCTTGGGAGGGAGTGCTAATGAAAAACTGTTTTTT
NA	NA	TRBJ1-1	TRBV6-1	CASSERRGAFF	TGTGCCAGCAGTGAGAGGCGCGGGGCTTTCTTT
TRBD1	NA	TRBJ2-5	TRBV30	CAWSEGQGIIETQYF	TGTGCCTGGAGTGAGGGACAGGGTATCATCGAGACCCAGTACTTC
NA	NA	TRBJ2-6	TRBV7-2	CASSLRQAGANVLTF	TGTGCCAGCAGCTTAAGACAGGCTGGGGCCAACGTCCTGACTTTC
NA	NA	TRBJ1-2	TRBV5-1	CASSFRGQNYGYTF	TGCGCCAGCAGCTTCCGAGGACAGAACTATGGCTACACCTTC
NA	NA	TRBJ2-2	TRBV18	CASSPPSAGELFF	TGTGCCAGCTCACCACCGAGTGCCGGGGAGCTGTTTTTT
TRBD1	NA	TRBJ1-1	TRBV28	CASSGSDRGNTEAFF	TGTGCCAGCAGTGGCTCAGACAGGGGGAACACTGAAGCTTTCTTT
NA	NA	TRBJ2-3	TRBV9	CASSVSPPDTQYF	TGTGCCAGCAGCGTGAGCCCACCAGATACGCAGTATTTT
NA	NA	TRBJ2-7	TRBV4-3	CASSQDQDSPSYEQYF	TGCGCCAGCAGCCAAGATCAGGACAGCCCTTCCTACGAGCAGTACTTC
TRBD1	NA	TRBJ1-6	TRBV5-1	CASSLEQGTYNSPLHF	TGCGCCAGCAGCTTGGAACAGGGGACCTATAATTCACCCCTCCACTTT
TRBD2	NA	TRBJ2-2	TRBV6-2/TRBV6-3	CASSYSLALVSGELFF	TGTGCCAGCAGTTACTCACTAGCGTTAGTCTCCGGGGAGCTGTTTTTT
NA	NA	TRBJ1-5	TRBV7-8	CASSRGTNQPQHF	TGTGCCAGCAGTAGAGGCACGAATCAGCCCCAGCATTTT
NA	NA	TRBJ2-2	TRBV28	CAGQGSGELFF	TGTGCCGGGCAGGGGTCCGGGGAGCTGTTTTTT
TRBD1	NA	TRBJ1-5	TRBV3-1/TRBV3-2	CASSLGTGGHQPQHF	TGTGCCAGCAGCCTAGGGACAGGGGGACATCAGCCCCAGCATTTT
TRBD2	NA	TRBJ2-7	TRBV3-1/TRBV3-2	CASRGGSEQYF	TGTGCCAGCCGGGGGGGCTCCGAGCAGTACTTC
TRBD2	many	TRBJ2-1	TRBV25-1	CASSETAGSYNEQFF	TGTGCCAGCAGTGAGACAGCGGGGTCCTACAATGAGCAGTTCTTC
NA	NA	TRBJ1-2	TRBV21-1	CASWRDRGCMRYTF	TGTGCCAGCTGGAGAGACAGGGGGTGTATGCGCTACACCTTC
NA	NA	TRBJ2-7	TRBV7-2	CASSLKFSLAYEQYF	TGTGCCAGCAGCTTAAAGTTTTCTCTAGCCTACGAGCAGTACTTC
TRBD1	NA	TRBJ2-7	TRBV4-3	CASSLDRGSYEQYF	TGCGCCAGCAGCCTAGACAGGGGTTCCTACGAGCAGTACTTC
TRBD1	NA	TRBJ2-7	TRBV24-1	CATSDPGQGASEQYF	TGTGCCACCAGTGATCCGGGACAGGGGGCGTCCGAGCAGTACTTC
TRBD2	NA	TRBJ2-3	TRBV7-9	CASSWTSGSRDTQYF	TGTGCCAGCAGCTGGACTAGCGGGAGTAGGGATACGCAGTATTTT
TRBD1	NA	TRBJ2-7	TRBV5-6	CASSLAPTGSYEQYF	TGTGCCAGCAGCTTGGCTCCGACAGGGTCCTACGAGCAGTACTTC
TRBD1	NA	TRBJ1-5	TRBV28	CASSYTGAGQPQHF	TGTGCCAGCAGCTACACAGGGGCGGGTCAGCCCCAGCATTTT
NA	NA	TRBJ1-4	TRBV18	CASSPGQGEKLFF	TGTGCCAGCTCACCAGGTCAGGGGGAAAAACTGTTTTTT
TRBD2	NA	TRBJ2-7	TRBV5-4	CASGSGSPYEQYF	TGTGCCAGCGGTAGCGGGAGCCCCTACGAGCAGTACTTC
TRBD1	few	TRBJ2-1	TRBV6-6	CASSSTGTGDNEQFF	TGTGCCAGCAGTTCCACCGGGACAGGGGACAATGAGCAGTTCTTC
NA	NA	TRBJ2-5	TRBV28	CASIGQKETQYF	TGTGCCAGCATCGGACAGAAAGAGACCCAGTACTTC
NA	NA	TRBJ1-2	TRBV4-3	CASSQDLVRRVGYTF	TGCGCCAGCAGCCAAGATCTTGTGCGTCGGGTTGGCTACACCTTC
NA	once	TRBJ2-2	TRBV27	CASGHPGTGELFF	TGTGCCAGTGGACACCCCGGAACCGGGGAGCTGTTTTTT
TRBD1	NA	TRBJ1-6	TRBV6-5	CASSSLQGIGNSPLHF	TGTGCCAGCAGTTCACTACAGGGGATAGGAAATTCACCCCTCCACTTT
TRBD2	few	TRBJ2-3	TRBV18	CASSPLAGASTDTQYF	TGTGCCAGCTCACCACTAGCGGGGGCTAGCACAGATACGCAGTATTTT
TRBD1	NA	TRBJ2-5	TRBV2	CASSLRKLAVGTGSGETQYF	TGTGCCAGCAGCCTCAGGAAACTCGCCGTTGGGACAGGGTCTGGGGAGACCCAGTACTTC
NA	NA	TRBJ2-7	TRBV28	CASSYTYEQYF	TGTGCCAGCAGTTACACGTACGAGCAGTACTTC
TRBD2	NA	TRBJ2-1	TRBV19	CASTLAGEGGEQFF	TGTGCCAGTACCCTAGCGGGAGAGGGTGGTGAGCAGTTCTTC
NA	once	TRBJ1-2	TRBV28	CASSRGGIGVNYGYTF	TGTGCCAGCAGCCGGGGGGGAATAGGGGTAAACTATGGCTACACCTTC